This TCR beta chain was found in a study of T cells in Graves' hyperthyroidism and ophthalmopathy. General study findings and limits: The model anticipated ophthalmopathy a median around six months pre-onset.

Out of approximately 10 ml of fresh peripheral blood came the PBMCs. RNA transcripts served as the template for amplifying TCR beta CDR3 regions. HTBI primers were used for first-round RT-PCR of the TCR CDR3. One entry per CDR3 protein, called by TCRdb with MiXCR from the multiplex PCR reads. The sample lists hundreds of thousands of distinct CDR3 sequences; approximately 18% were seen once. The length of the CDR3 is 13 residues. Trimming cost V 6 bases and J 7 bases, with 12 bases left between them. As concerns this clonotype: The antigen is undetermined.

Specimen: blood. This receptor was identified in a woman aged 45 to 65 with Graves' hyperthyroidism that later progressed to Graves' ophthalmopathy. The rearrangement joins TRBV12-3 or TRBV12-4 to TRBJ2-2; unclear D gene. In nucleotides, the CDR3 is TGTGCCAGCAGACCATCACCGGTCGGGGAGCTGTTTTTT. Amino acid sequence: CASRPSPVGELFF.